The text below deals with one TCR beta chain. Per the original methods: Cell counts per sample came from amplifying reference gene primers. Libraries were prepared by immunoSEQ multiplex PCR; TCRdb keeps only in-frame clonotypes and omits some of them. For V, J and clone size, that table is used; D and trimming come from the DNA. In the table there are roughly 340,000 clones, around 91% of which are singletons. Germline CDR1 MNHEY, CDR2 SMNVEV (reference sequence). The ends were cut back, 6 bases at V and 3 bases at J, with 12 bases in the middle. The CDR3 sequence is 14 residues long. The data originate from a study of blood T cell repertoires in COVID-19. Across the whole study: Material from acute and convalescent COVID-19 was sourced from the United States, Italy and Spain.

Sequenced input: peripheral blood. The sequence derives from a woman under 30 who had recovered from COVID-19. This chain uses TRBV27 with TRBJ1-3, with D possibly matching TRBD1 (5 bases). The CDR3 loop reads CASRPQGSGNTIYF. The CDR3 bases are TGTGCCAGCAGGCCCCAGGGAAGTGGAAACACCATATATTTT.